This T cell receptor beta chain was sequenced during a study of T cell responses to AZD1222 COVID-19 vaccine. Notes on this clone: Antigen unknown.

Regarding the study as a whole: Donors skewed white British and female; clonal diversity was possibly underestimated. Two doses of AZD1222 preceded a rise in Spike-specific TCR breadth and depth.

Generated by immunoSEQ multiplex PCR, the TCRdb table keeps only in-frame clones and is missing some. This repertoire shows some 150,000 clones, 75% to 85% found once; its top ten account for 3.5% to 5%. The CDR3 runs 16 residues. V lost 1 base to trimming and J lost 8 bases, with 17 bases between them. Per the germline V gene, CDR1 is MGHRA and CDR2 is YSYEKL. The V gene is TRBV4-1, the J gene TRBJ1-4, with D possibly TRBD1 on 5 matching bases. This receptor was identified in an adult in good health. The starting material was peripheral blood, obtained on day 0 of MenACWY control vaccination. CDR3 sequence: CASSQVGGTHGEKLFF. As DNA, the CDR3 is TGCGCCAGCAGCCAAGTCGGCGGGACTCATGGGGAAAAACTGTTTTTT.